The present T cell receptor (beta chain) was sequenced within a study of blood T cell repertoires in COVID-19. Data came from immunoSEQ multiplex PCR; TCRdb stores just in-frame clones and leaves some out. The profile shows about 170,000 clones, 85% of them singletons. Germline CDR1 and CDR2: MGHRA and YSYEKL. CDR3 length: 15 amino acids. V lost 4 bases to trimming and J lost 0 bases, with 9 bases between them. The chain links TRBV4-1 to TRBJ1-4, with D maybe TRBD1 (5 bases). The source is a human donor with acute or convalescent COVID-19. The donor label of this sample is uncertain. The sequenced sample was peripheral blood. The CDR3 DNA sequence: TGCGCCAGCAGCCCCGGGGGTGCAACTAATGAAAAACTGTTTTTT. Its protein product is CASSPGGATNEKLFF.